This TCR beta chain was observed in a study of metastatic and nonmetastatic thyroid tumors. As for the study in general: Samples came from malignant and benign thyroid patients, and repertoires were compared across blood and tumor or nodule tissue.

Study findings and constraints: Benign nodules were reported to have significantly lower TCR beta diversity than malignant thyroid tumors, in blood and tumor.

Comments on this clone: Antigen unknown.

Per the study methods: Variation in CDR3 across clinicopathological groups served as the basis for constructing a distant-metastasis classifier in papillary thyroid cancer. TCRdb re-called the PCR reads through MiXCR. Here the V and J calls rest on TCRdb's processing, not on the authors' analysis. The sample comprises more than 13,000 clones, 25% to 30% of which are singletons, and around half rests with the top ten. Germline CDR1 and CDR2: DFQATT and SNEGSKA (reference sequence). The CDR3 runs 15 residues. V trimming: 0 bases; J trimming: 7 bases; junction bases outside the gene matches: 7. Each patient came to thyroid surgery without any prior treatment (of any kind).

Sequences were obtained from tumor tissue. The clonotype comes from a male donor with papillary thyroid cancer or a benign thyroid nodule (not recorded which). Some clones in this sample may be carry-over from other donors' samples. This rearrangement joins TRBV20-1 to TRBJ1-4; 8 nucleotides align to TRBD1. CDR3 protein: CSARDRTGGSEKLFF. CDR3 sequence (DNA): TGCAGTGCTAGAGATCGAACAGGGGGTTCTGAAAAACTGTTTTTT.